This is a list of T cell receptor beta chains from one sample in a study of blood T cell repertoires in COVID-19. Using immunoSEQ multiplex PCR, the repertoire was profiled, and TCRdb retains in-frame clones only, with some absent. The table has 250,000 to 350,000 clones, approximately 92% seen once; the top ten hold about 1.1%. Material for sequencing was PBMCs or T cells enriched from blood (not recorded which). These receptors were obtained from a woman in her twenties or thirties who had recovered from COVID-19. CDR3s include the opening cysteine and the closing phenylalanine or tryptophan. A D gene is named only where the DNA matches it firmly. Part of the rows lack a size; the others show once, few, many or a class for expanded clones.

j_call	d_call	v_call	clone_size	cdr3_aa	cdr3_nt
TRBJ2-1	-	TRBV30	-	CAWSAPTSQNEQFF	TGTGCCTGGAGTGCCCCGACTAGTCAGAATGAGCAGTTCTTC
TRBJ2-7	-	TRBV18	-	CASSPRSADSYEQYF	TGTGCCAGCTCACCTAGATCGGCAGACAGCTACGAGCAGTACTTC
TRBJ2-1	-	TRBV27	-	CASSLSSGTDNEQFF	TGTGCCAGCAGTTTATCAAGCGGTACAGACAATGAGCAGTTCTTC
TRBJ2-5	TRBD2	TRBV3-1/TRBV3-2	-	CASSQGLAGGGARETQYF	TGTGCCAGCAGCCAAGGGCTAGCGGGAGGGGGGGCTCGAGAGACCCAGTACTTC
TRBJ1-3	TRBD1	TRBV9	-	CASSVAPGQSMGNTIYF	TGTGCCAGCAGCGTAGCCCCGGGACAGTCTATGGGAAACACCATATATTTT
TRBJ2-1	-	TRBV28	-	CASSSPDEQFF	TGTGCCAGCAGTAGCCCCGATGAGCAGTTCTTC
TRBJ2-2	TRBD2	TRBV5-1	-	CASSFPGGYTGELFF	TGCGCCAGCAGCTTTCCGGGAGGGTATACCGGGGAGCTGTTTTTT
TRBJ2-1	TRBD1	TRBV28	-	CASSRQGGGNNEQFF	TGTGCCAGCAGTCGACAGGGGGGGGGAAACAATGAGCAGTTCTTC
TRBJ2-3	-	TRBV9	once	CASSTSYTDTQYF	TGTGCCAGCAGCACATCTTACACAGATACGCAGTATTTT
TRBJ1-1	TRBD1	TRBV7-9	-	CASSQGGTEAFF	TGTGCCAGCAGCCAGGGGGGCACTGAAGCTTTCTTT
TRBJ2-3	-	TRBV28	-	CASSRYRFTDTQYF	TGTGCCAGCAGCCGATACAGGTTTACAGATACGCAGTATTTT
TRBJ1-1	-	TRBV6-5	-	CASSYTGSEAFF	TGTGCCAGCAGTTATACGGGTTCTGAAGCTTTCTTT
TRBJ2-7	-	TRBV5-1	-	CASSTQGYEQYF	TGCGCCAGCAGCACCCAGGGCTACGAGCAGTACTTC
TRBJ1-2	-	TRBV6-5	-	CASSTDINYGYTF	TGTGCCAGCAGTACGGACATTAACTATGGCTACACCTTC
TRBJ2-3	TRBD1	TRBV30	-	CAWSDRGTGITDTQYF	TGTGCCTGGAGCGATCGAGGGACAGGGATCACAGATACGCAGTATTTT
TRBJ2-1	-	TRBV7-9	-	CASRPGEAEQFF	TGTGCCAGCAGACCGGGAGAGGCAGAGCAGTTCTTC
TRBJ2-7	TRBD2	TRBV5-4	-	CASSYLLAGSREQYF	TGTGCCAGCAGCTACCTGCTAGCGGGATCAAGGGAGCAGTACTTC
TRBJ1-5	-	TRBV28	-	CASSLSGANQPQHF	TGTGCCAGCAGTTTATCAGGGGCCAATCAGCCCCAGCATTTT
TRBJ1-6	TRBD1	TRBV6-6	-	CASSYRTGPTLHF	TGTGCCAGCAGCTACAGGACAGGTCCAACCCTCCACTTT